This T cell receptor (beta chain) was retrieved from a study of blood T cell repertoires in COVID-19. Study as a whole: Acute and convalescent COVID-19 specimens originated in the United States, Italy and Spain.

V dropped 2 bases and J dropped 2 bases, with 8 bases sitting between them. The V gene's germline CDR1 is MNHEY and CDR2 SMNVEV (reference sequence). The CDR3 has 14 residues. Only in-frame clones appear in the TCRdb table, and some are missing; sequencing was by immunoSEQ multiplex PCR. The table lists about 160,000 clones, around four fifths of them singletons. Source material: peripheral blood. This receptor was obtained from a human donor in a cohort sampled during active COVID-19. This chain joins TRBV27 and TRBJ2-3; tentative D call: TRBD2 (6 bases). CDR3 nucleotide sequence: TGTGCCAGCAGTTTACGGGACTTCACAGATACGCAGTATTTT. As protein: CASSLRDFTDTQYF.